This entry lists 24 T cell receptor beta chains sequenced from one sample in a study of shared clonotypes between healthy human individuals (dated by TCRdb to the early 2020s). The library was made by the immunoSEQ multiplex PCR assay. TCRdb carries this immuneACCESS record with in-frame sequences only. Its versions omit some clonotypes, under half of them owing to an unresolved V gene in the studies checked, with the rest unexplained. The sample records about 990,000 clones, around 78% of which are singletons. The top ten clonotypes cover around 0.61% of the sample. Sequenced sample: memory CD4+ T cells from PBMCs. In light of the paper, this sample's cell subset or site label describes: CD45RA-negative fraction. All receptors come from a man younger than 30 in good health. Some clones in this sample may be carry-over from other donors' samples.

The chain employs TRBV13 and TRBJ1-2; D is possibly TRBD1 (5 bases). V was pared by 5 bases and J by 5 bases, with 18 bases between. CDR1 and CDR2 (germline): PRHDT, FYEKMQ (reference sequence). CDR3 length: 15 residues. The chain's CDR3 is CASSPPPTELYGYTF. The DNA for the CDR3 is TGTGCCAGCAGCCCGCCACCGACAGAGCTTTATGGCTACACCTTC.

The CDR3 region is CATSPQRRETDTQYF. CDR3 nucleotide sequence: TGTGCCACCAGCCCTCAAAGAAGGGAGACAGATACGCAGTATTTT. The chain employs TRBV15 and TRBJ2-3; TRBD2 might be the D (5 bases). The CDR3 is 15 amino acids. The V and J ends lost 5 bases and 3 bases respectively, with 15 bases between them. Germline V CDR1 and CDR2: LNHNV, YYDKDF (reference sequence). The full variable domain, in which reference TRBV15 and TRBJ2-3 provide the parts outside the CDR3, is DAMVIQNPRYQVTQFGKPVTLSCSQTLNHNVMYWYQQKSSQAPKLLFHYYDKDFNNEADTPDNFQSRRPNTSFCFLDIRSPGLGDTAMYLCATSPQRRETDTQYFGPGTRLTVL.

This clone was observed a few times. The chain is built from TRBV15 and TRBJ2-1; 7 bases map to TRBD1. The CDR3 consists of 19 residues. Per the germline V gene, CDR1 is LNHNV and CDR2 is YYDKDF (reference sequence). Germline trimming cut 0 bases from V and 3 bases from J; bases unmatched to any gene: 14. DNA of the CDR3: TGTGCCACCAGCAGAGATCTGGAAAGGGGGCGGTTTTTCTACAATGAGCAGTTCTTC. Residues: CATSRDLERGRFFYNEQFF.

The chain has TRBV5-1 and TRBJ2-7; D not certain. The CDR3 loop spans 15 amino acids. V lost 0 bases to trimming and J lost 0 bases, with 10 bases between them. Germline V gives CDR1 SGHRS, CDR2 YFSETQ. The DNA for the CDR3 is TGCGCCAGCAGCTTGGATGCGGTAGGCTCCTACGAGCAGTACTTC. Its protein product is CASSLDAVGSYEQYF.

The chain carries TRBV4-1 and TRBJ2-3; D is uncertain. This CDR3 is 13 amino acids long. Germline CDR1 MGHRA, CDR2 YSYEKL. Deletions cut 1 base from V and 6 bases from J, with 8 bases between. CDR3 region: CASSQGAGDTQYF. Written as DNA, the CDR3 is TGCGCCAGCAGCCAAGGAGCCGGGGATACGCAGTATTTT.

The J gene is TRBJ2-7, the V gene TRBV18; the match to TRBD1 covers 9 bases. The junction had 12 bases not matched to a gene; V was cut back by 3 bases and J by 6 bases. The CDR3 spans 16 residues. Germline lookup yields CDR1 KGHSH and CDR2 LQKENI. The CDR3 coding sequence is TGTGCCAGCTCACCTACTTTTGGACAGGGGAGTCGCGAGCAGTACTTC. It specifies CASSPTFGQGSREQYF.

The chain recombines TRBV5-1 with TRBJ2-1; 11 bases are shared with TRBD2. The germline CDR1 and CDR2 sequences are SGHRS and YFSETQ. This CDR3 region has 16 residues. With 5 bases clipped from V and 7 bases from J, the junction kept 11 bases outside the gene matches. The CDR3 sequence is CASRDLAGGLGNEQFF. CDR3 nucleotides: TGCGCCAGCAGAGACTTAGCGGGAGGGCTGGGGAATGAGCAGTTCTTC.

For the CDR3, the DNA is TGTGCCAGCAGAGGGGGGGCGGCCGGGGAGCTGTTTTTT. Protein sequence: CASRGGAAGELFF. The chain couples TRBV28 to TRBJ2-2, with D possibly matching TRBD2 (7 bases). Trimming cost V 6 bases and J 6 bases, with 11 bases left between them. Looked up from germline, CDR1 is MDHEN and CDR2 is SYDVKM. This CDR3 has 13 amino acids.

The chain has TRBV7-9 and TRBJ2-5, with 8 positions matching TRBD1. The germline V gene has CDR1 SEHNR and CDR2 FQNEAQ (reference sequence). J gave up 5 bases and V 5 bases, and 4 bases lay outside the gene matches. The CDR3 runs to 13 residues. CDR3: CASSPRDRETQYF. The CDR3, as DNA: TGTGCCAGCAGCCCACGGGACAGGGAGACCCAGTACTTC.

This chain joins TRBV9 and TRBJ2-3; 7 nucleotides match TRBD2. Trimming at V came to 5 bases and at J to 4 bases, leaving 4 bases not matched to a gene. The CDR3 spans 13 residues. Germline assignment: CDR1 SGDLS and CDR2 YYNGEE. The CDR3 protein is CASRPSGADTQYF. As DNA, the CDR3 is TGTGCCAGCAGACCTAGCGGTGCAGATACGCAGTATTTT.

The rearrangement joins TRBV10-3 to TRBJ2-3; TRBD1 aligns across 7 bases. Trimming took 6 bases from V and 2 from J; bases not matched to a gene: 5. This CDR3 has 14 residues. The germline CDR1 and CDR2 sequences are ENHRY and SYGVKD. CDR3 region: CAIRSGQSTDTQYF. CDR3 sequence (DNA): TGTGCCATCAGATCGGGACAGTCCACAGATACGCAGTATTTT.

The chain employs TRBV27 and TRBJ1-1; D perhaps matches TRBD1 (5 bases). CDR3 length equals 13 residues. Trimming stripped 1 base from V and 6 bases from J, with 9 bases between. Per the germline V gene, CDR1 is MNHEY and CDR2 is SMNVEV (reference sequence). For the CDR3, the DNA is TGTGCCAGCAGTTTATGGTCGACAGCTGAAGCTTTCTTT. Protein: CASSLWSTAEAFF.

V usage is TRBV28 and J usage is TRBJ1-5, with D perhaps matching TRBD1 (5 bases). Germline loops: CDR1 MDHEN, CDR2 SYDVKM. Trimming took off 4 bases at V and 3 bases at J, with 16 bases between the two ends. There are 16 residues in the CDR3. This chain's CDR3 is CASSSVGGGNNQPQHF. The CDR3 region has the DNA TGTGCCAGCAGTTCAGTCGGGGGGGGGAACAATCAGCCCCAGCATTTT.

The rearrangement uses TRBV2 and TRBJ1-4; TRBD1 might be the D (6 bases). Trimming shortened V by 7 bases and J by 8 bases, and 23 bases separated the two germline ends. CDR1 and CDR2 from the germline V gene are SNHLY and FYNNEI. The CDR3 covers 16 residues. In DNA, the CDR3 is TGTGCCAGCACCATAAACCTGGGGGGCGATGCGGAAAAACTGTTTTTT. Translation: CASTINLGGDAEKLFF.

This clone has just a few counts. The chain has TRBV29-1 and TRBJ1-4; D possibly corresponds to TRBD1 (5 bases). The CDR3 consists of 13 residues. Germline V gene lookup returns CDR1 SQVTM and CDR2 ANQGSEA. Trimming stripped 5 bases from V and 8 bases from J, with 15 bases between. CDR3 loop: CSVMGQGDEKLFF. In DNA form, the CDR3 reads TGCAGCGTTATGGGCCAGGGCGACGAAAAACTGTTTTTT.

The chain combines TRBV27 with TRBJ1-4; 8 positions match TRBD1. The CDR3 is made up of 15 amino acids. In germline, CDR1 is MNHEY, CDR2 SMNVEV (reference sequence). V lost 3 bases to trimming and J lost 5 bases; unmatched junction nucleotides: 5. The CDR3 coding sequence is TGTGCCAGCAGTTTGGGCGGGACAGGCAATGAAAAACTGTTTTTT. Protein sequence: CASSLGGTGNEKLFF.

The V call is TRBV28, the J call TRBJ2-5; tentative D call: TRBD1 (6 bases). Germline loops: CDR1 MDHEN, CDR2 SYDVKM. This CDR3 has 15 residues. V was cut by 3 bases and J by 5 bases, with 16 bases left in between. The DNA for the CDR3 is TGTGCCAGCAGTTTCGCAGGGGCCCCCCGGGAGACCCAGTACTTC. It translates to CASSFAGAPRETQYF.

This chain uses TRBV28 with TRBJ2-3; D not certain. This CDR3 contains 14 residues. The V end was cut by 4 bases, the J end by 6 bases, with 14 bases between. Germline lookup yields CDR1 MDHEN and CDR2 SYDVKM. This CDR3 reads CASSSRSLSDTQYF. In nucleotides, the CDR3 is TGTGCCAGCAGTTCCAGGTCCCTATCCGATACGCAGTATTTT.

The chain joins TRBV6-5 to TRBJ2-3, with D tentatively TRBD2 (5 bases). This CDR3 is 15 amino acids long. Germline lookup yields CDR1 MNHEY and CDR2 SVGAGI. The germline V and J ends were trimmed by 5 bases and 6 bases, with 18 bases remaining between them. As DNA, the CDR3 is TGTGCCAGCAGTGTGGAGGCTGTCGATTCGGATACGCAGTATTTT. This codes for CASSVEAVDSDTQYF.

Note on this clone: Other nucleotide sequences from this sample produce the same CDR3. The chain recombines TRBV18 with TRBJ2-1, with 13 nucleotides matching TRBD2. V shed 4 bases and J 4 bases; nucleotides not matched to a gene: 4. This CDR3 is 16 amino acids long. Germline V gene lookup returns CDR1 KGHSH and CDR2 LQKENI. CDR3 amino acids: CASSHGLAGAYNEQFF. CDR3 nucleotide sequence: TGTGCCAGCTCACATGGACTAGCGGGAGCTTACAATGAGCAGTTCTTC.

To note about this clone: A much larger clone lies a single base off, so this may be a read error. The V and J genes are TRBV11-2 and TRBJ1-3, with D uncertain. The CDR3 totals 13 residues. Germline lookup yields CDR1 SGHAT and CDR2 FQNNGV. Deletions cut 0 bases from V and 4 bases from J, with 4 bases between. CDR3 DNA: TGTGCCAGCAGCTTAGAATCGGGAAACACCATATATTTT. Its translation is CASSLESGNTIYF.

This chain connects TRBV2 to TRBJ1-5; tentative D call: TRBD1 (5 bases). Between the trimmed V and J ends, which lost 9 bases and 5 bases, there was a span of 14 bases. This CDR3 is built from 13 residues. Germline V gives CDR1 SNHLY, CDR2 FYNNEI. The CDR3 region is CASSEGRDQPQHF. The CDR3 bases are TGTGCCAGTTCAGAAGGCAGGGATCAGCCCCAGCATTTT. Supplemented by reference TRBV2 and TRBJ1-5, the full variable domain reads EPEVTQTPSHQVTQMGQEVILRCVPISNHLYFYWYRQILGQKVEFLVSFYNNEISEKSEIFDDQFSVERPDGSNFTLKIRSTKLEDSAMYFCASSEGRDQPQHFGDGTRLSIL.

The chain couples TRBV10-3 to TRBJ2-1; D unresolved. V was pared by 6 bases and J by 7 bases, with 16 bases between. The germline gives CDR1 ENHRY, CDR2 SYGVKD. The CDR3 runs 14 residues. CDR3 DNA: TGTGCCATCAGAGACCCGAATTGGGGAAATGAGCAGTTCTTC. Translating gives CAIRDPNWGNEQFF.

As to this clone: A read error may be the cause here, since a much bigger clone is one base away. J is TRBJ2-6 and V is TRBV6-1; the D is unclear. The CDR3 has 12 amino acids. Germline V lookup: CDR1 MNHNS, CDR2 SASEGT. V lost 6 bases and J lost 1, with 1 base in between. The CDR3 nucleotides are TGTGCCAGCAGGTCTGGGGCCAACGTCCTGACTTTC. The encoded protein is CASRSGANVLTF.